The 8 T cell receptor beta chains in this list originate from one sample, sequenced in a study of metastatic and nonmetastatic thyroid tumors. Each patient came to thyroid surgery without any prior treatment (of any kind). TCRdb reprocessed the PCR reads using MiXCR. The repertoire holds around 64,000 clones, with about 3.8% as singletons. The sequenced sample was blood. Receptors were obtained from a female donor with papillary thyroid cancer or a benign thyroid nodule (not recorded which). Some clones in this sample may be carry-over from other donors' samples.

This clone was seen repeatedly, ten times or more. The gene calls are TRBV7-8 and TRBJ2-3, with D perhaps matching TRBD1 (5 bases). The CDR3 totals 14 residues. Trimming took 2 bases from V and 0 from J, leaving 6 bases between them. The germline CDR1 and CDR2 sequences are SGHVS and FQNEAQ. This CDR3 is CASSLRGSTDTQYF. DNA for the CDR3: TGTGCCAGCAGCTTAAGGGGTAGCACAGATACGCAGTATTTT. The full variable domain, in which reference TRBV7-8 and TRBJ2-3 provide the parts outside the CDR3, is GAGVSQSPRYKVAKRGQDVALRCDPISGHVSLFWYQQALGQGPEFLTYFQNEAQLDKSGLPSDRFFAERPEGSVSTLKIQRTQQEDSAVYLCASSLRGSTDTQYFGPGTRLTVL.

Note on this clone: Mismatch with germline at one junction end may stem from a read error. The rearrangement joins TRBV6-2 or TRBV6-3 to TRBJ2-5; perhaps TRBD1 as D (6 bases). The germline gives CDR1 MNHEY, CDR2 SVGEGT. This CDR3 has 12 residues. The CDR3 nucleotides are TGTGCCAGCATCGACGGGGAACAGGGCCAGTATTTC. Amino acids: CASIDGEQGQYF.

In this sample, this clone turned up a few times. Possible read error: a much larger clone is one base away. This chain links TRBV9 with TRBJ2-1; D gene uncertain. The CDR3 sequence is 14 residues long. Germline loops: CDR1 SGDLS, CDR2 YYNGEE. With 4 bases removed from V and 8 bases from J, the gap between germline ends came to 16 bases. The CDR3 coding sequence is TGTGCCAGCAGCCCCCTCGGTCTCTTTCATGAGCAGTTCTTC. Translating gives CASSPLGLFHEQFF. The full variable domain, in which reference TRBV9 and TRBJ2-1 provide the parts outside the CDR3, is DSGVTQTPKHLITATGQRVTLRCSPRSGDLSVYWYQQSLDQGLQFLIQYYNGEERAKGNILERFSAQQFPDLHSELNLSSLELGDSALYFCASSPLGLFHEQFFGPGTRLTVL.

As concerns this clone: This may be a read error: a much more frequent sequence differs by one nucleotide. The genes are TRBV24-1 and TRBJ2-2, with D possibly matching TRBD2 (5 bases). V was cut by 11 bases and J by 7 bases, with 25 bases left in between. The germline CDR1 and CDR2 sequences are KGHDR and SFDVKD. This CDR3 region has 16 residues. In DNA, the CDR3 is TGTGCCAGCAGCAAAGGAGACTACCGAGGGAACGGGGAGCTGTTTTTT. Protein product: CASSKGDYRGNGELFF.

This clone was detected ten times or more. This may arise from a read error, as a much more abundant clone is one base away. This sample also contains other DNA sequences that code for the same CDR3. The rearrangement uses TRBV6-1 and TRBJ2-7; 8 nucleotides line up with TRBD1. The CDR3 is 15 amino acids. The germline V gene has CDR1 MNHNS and CDR2 SASEGT. Here the CDR3 reads CASSARQGFINEQYF. The CDR3 DNA reads as TGCGCCAGCAGTGCTCGACAGGGGTTTATCAACGAGCAGTACTTC.

As to this clone: A much bigger clone sits one base away, suggesting this may be a read error. The CDR3 sequence: CASSVGGRSYNEQFF. DNA of the CDR3: TGTGCCAGCAGCGTAGGCGGAAGATCCTACAATGAGCAGTTCTTC. The rearrangement links TRBV9 to TRBJ2-1; D is unresolved. V was trimmed by 0 bases and J by 1 base, leaving 8 bases between them. The CDR3 totals 15 residues. Germline V lookup: CDR1 SGDLS, CDR2 YYNGEE.

This clone appeared a few times. This rearrangement joins TRBV7-9 to TRBJ2-7; tentatively, D is TRBD1 (6 bases). In germline, CDR1 is SEHNR, CDR2 FQNEAQ (reference sequence). The CDR3 loop spans 14 amino acids. The V gene lost 5 bases and the J gene lost 5 bases, with 16 bases spanning the gap. CDR3 nucleotide sequence: TGTGCCAGCAGCCCCAGTACAGGGTTACACGAGCAGTACTTC. Protein product: CASSPSTGLHEQYF.

This clone was observed a handful of times. The chain couples TRBV28 to TRBJ1-2; D might be TRBD1 (5 bases). The CDR3 runs to 16 residues. Trimming took off 5 bases at V and 3 bases at J, with 19 bases between the two ends. The germline gives CDR1 MDHEN, CDR2 SYDVKM. The CDR3 loop is CASSPLGQAYYYGYTF. CDR3 coding DNA: TGTGCCAGCAGTCCGCTTGGACAAGCATATTACTATGGCTACACCTTC.